This record looks at one T cell receptor beta chain sequence and its context. This sample was taken from a study of blood T cell repertoires in COVID-19. The CDR3 loop spans 17 amino acids. Trimming removed 5 bases from V and 4 bases from J; junction bases left unmatched: 14. The V gene's germline CDR1 is SGHAT and CDR2 FQNNGV. Assay: immunoSEQ multiplex PCR; the TCRdb copy retains only in-frame clones and omits some. The data contain over 200,000 clones, roughly nine tenths of them singletons. This sequence joins TRBV11-2 and TRBJ1-2; 9 bases are shared with TRBD1. Sequenced: PBMCs or T cells enriched from blood (not recorded which). The receptor comes from a woman aged 45-59 years in a cohort exposed to, infected with or recovered from COVID-19 (not recorded which). The CDR3 protein is CASSLISDRGTFYGYTF. CDR3 DNA sequence: TGTGCCAGCAGCCTCATATCTGACAGGGGGACCTTCTATGGCTACACCTTC.